These 2 T cell receptor beta chains were sequenced from one sample in a study of T cell responses to AZD1222 COVID-19 vaccine. Repertoires were generated with immunoSEQ multiplex PCR, while TCRdb's copy carries only in-frame clones and drops some. The repertoire holds more than 95,000 clones, 88% seen once, with about 9.1% in the top ten. The sample in question was peripheral blood, obtained on day 0 of AZD1222 vaccination. Source of these receptors: an adult in good health.

The chain combines TRBV30 with TRBJ2-7, with D perhaps given as TRBD1 or TRBD2 (5 bases each). This CDR3 comprises 14 residues. Looked up from germline, CDR1 is GTSNPN and CDR2 is SVGIG (reference sequence). V was cut by 3 bases and J by 2 bases, with 14 bases left in between. The CDR3 here is CAWSRGLGAYEQYF. DNA of the CDR3: TGTGCCTGGAGCCGGGGCCTGGGGGCCTACGAGCAGTACTTC.

This chain connects TRBV9 to TRBJ2-5; 7 nucleotides match TRBD2. With V trimmed by 3 bases and J by 0 bases, 8 bases remained unmatched. In germline, CDR1 is SGDLS, CDR2 YYNGEE. This CDR3 region has 16 residues. The CDR3 nucleotides are TGTGCCAGCAGCGCCCCTAGCGGTCAGTACCAAGAGACCCAGTACTTC. This gives the protein CASSAPSGQYQETQYF.